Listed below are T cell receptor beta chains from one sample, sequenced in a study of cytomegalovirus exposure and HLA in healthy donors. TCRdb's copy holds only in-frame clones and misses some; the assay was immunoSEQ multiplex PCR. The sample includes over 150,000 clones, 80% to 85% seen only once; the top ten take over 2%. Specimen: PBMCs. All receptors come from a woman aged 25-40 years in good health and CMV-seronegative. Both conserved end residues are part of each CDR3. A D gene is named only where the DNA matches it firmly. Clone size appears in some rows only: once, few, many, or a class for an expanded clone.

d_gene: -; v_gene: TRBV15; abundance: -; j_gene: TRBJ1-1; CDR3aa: CATSSRREHTEAFF; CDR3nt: TGTGCCACCAGCAGTCGACGGGAGCACACTGAAGCTTTCTTT
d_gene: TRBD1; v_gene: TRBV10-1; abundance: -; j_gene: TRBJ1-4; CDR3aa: CASRNRQGLF; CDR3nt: TGCGCCAGCAGGAACCGACAGGGGCTTTTT
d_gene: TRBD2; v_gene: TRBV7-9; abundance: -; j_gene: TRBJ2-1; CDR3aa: CASSPSGGAFNEQFF; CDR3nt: TGTGCCAGCAGCCCTAGCGGGGGGGCCTTCAATGAGCAGTTCTTC
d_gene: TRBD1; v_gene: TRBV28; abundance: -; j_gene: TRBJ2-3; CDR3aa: CASSLPRGQGAVTDTQYF; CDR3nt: TGTGCCAGCAGTCTACCGAGGGGGCAGGGGGCAGTTACAGATACGCAGTATTTT
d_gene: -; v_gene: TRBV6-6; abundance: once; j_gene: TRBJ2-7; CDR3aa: CASSCPTDSDEQYF; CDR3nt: TGTGCCAGCAGTTGCCCCACGGACAGCGACGAGCAGTACTTC
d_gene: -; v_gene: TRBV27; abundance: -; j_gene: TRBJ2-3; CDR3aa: CASSFRGFTDTQYF; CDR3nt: TGTGCCAGCAGTTTTCGGGGGTTCACAGATACGCAGTATTTT
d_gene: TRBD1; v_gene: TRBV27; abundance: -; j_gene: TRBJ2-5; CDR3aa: CASSSGRQGEGETQYF; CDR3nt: TGTGCCAGCAGTTCGGGGCGACAGGGGGAAGGAGAGACCCAGTACTTC
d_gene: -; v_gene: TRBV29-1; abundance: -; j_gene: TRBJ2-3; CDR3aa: CSVDSPVGGDTQYF; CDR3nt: TGCAGCGTCGACAGTCCGGTCGGGGGAGATACGCAGTATTTT
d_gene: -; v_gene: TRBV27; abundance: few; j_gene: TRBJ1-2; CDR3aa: CASSAGLGGYTF; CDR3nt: TGTGCCAGCAGTGCAGGGCTGGGTGGCTACACCTTC
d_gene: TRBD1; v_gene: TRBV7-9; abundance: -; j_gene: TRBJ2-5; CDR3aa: CASSSRQGGETQYF; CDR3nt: TGTGCCAGCAGCTCCCGACAGGGTGGAGAGACCCAGTACTTC
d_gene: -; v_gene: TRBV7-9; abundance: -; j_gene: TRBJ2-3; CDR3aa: CASSLDSSTDTQYF; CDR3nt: TGTGCCAGCAGCTTGGACTCTAGCACAGATACGCAGTATTTT
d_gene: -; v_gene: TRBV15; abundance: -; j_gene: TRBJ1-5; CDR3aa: CATSEGEPRANNQPQHF; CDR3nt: TGTGCCACCAGCGAGGGAGAACCACGGGCCAACAATCAGCCCCAGCATTTT
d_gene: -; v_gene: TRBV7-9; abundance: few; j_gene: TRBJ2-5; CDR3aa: CSSDETGTQYF; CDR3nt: TGTTCCAGCGACGAAACGGGGACCCAGTACTTC
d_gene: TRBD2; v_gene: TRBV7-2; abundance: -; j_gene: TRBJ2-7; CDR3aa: CASSLAGSGPYEQYF; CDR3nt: TGTGCCAGCAGCTTAGCGGGTAGCGGGCCCTACGAGCAGTACTTC
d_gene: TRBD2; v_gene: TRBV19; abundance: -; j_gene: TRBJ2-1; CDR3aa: CASSTGTSVSYNEQFF; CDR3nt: TGTGCCAGTAGTACCGGGACTAGCGTCTCCTACAATGAGCAGTTCTTC
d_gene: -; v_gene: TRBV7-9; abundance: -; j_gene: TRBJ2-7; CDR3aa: CASSSSRGLTYEQYF; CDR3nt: TGTGCCAGCAGCTCGAGTAGGGGGTTGACCTACGAGCAGTACTTC
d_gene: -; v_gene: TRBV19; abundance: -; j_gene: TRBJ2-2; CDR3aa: CASAGTPTGELFF; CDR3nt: TGTGCCAGTGCCGGGACACCGACCGGGGAGCTGTTTTTT
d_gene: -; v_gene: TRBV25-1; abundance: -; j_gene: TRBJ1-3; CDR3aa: CASSGLRNTIYF; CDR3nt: TGTGCCAGCAGCGGACTACGAAACACCATATATTTT
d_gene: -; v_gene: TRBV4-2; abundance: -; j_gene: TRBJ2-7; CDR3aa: CASSQEVGGRTRGREQYF; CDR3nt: TGTGCCAGCAGCCAAGAAGTAGGTGGTAGGACCAGGGGTCGCGAGCAGTACTTC
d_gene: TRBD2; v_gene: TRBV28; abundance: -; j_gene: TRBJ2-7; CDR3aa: CASRSNGLAGFLYEQYF; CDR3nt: TGTGCCAGCCGATCAAACGGACTAGCGGGATTTCTCTACGAGCAGTACTTC
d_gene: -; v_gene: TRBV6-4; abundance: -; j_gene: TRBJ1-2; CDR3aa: CASSAGGIGGYTF; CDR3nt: TGTGCCAGCAGTGCAGGAGGGATAGGTGGCTACACCTTC
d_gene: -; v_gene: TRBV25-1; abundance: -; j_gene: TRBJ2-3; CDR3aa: CASFTPDTQYF; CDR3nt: TGTGCCAGTTTTACACCAGATACGCAGTATTTT
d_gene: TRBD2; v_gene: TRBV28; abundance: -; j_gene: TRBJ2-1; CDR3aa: CASSTGTRFYNEQFF; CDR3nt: TGTGCCAGCAGCACCGGGACTAGATTCTACAATGAGCAGTTCTTC
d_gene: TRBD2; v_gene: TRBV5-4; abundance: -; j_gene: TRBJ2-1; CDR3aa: CASNRLTSGRRSSYNEQFF; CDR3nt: TGTGCCAGCAACCGATTGACTAGCGGGAGGAGGAGCTCCTACAATGAGCAGTTCTTC
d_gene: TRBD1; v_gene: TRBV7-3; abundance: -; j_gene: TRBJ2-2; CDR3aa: CASSFQGAHNTGELFF; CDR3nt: TGTGCCAGCAGCTTTCAGGGGGCGCATAACACCGGGGAGCTGTTTTTT
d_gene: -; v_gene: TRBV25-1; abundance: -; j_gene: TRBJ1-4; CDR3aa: CASSNYRDEKLFF; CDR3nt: TGTGCCAGCAGTAACTACAGGGACGAAAAACTGTTTTTT
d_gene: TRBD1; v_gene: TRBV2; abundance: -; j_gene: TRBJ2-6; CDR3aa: CASRATGLAGANVLTF; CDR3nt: TGTGCCAGCAGAGCGACAGGGTTGGCTGGGGCCAACGTCCTGACTTTC
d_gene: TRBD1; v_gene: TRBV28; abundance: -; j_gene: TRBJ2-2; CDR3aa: CASRSPTGVNTGELFF; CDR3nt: TGTGCCAGCAGATCTCCAACAGGGGTTAACACCGGGGAGCTGTTTTTT
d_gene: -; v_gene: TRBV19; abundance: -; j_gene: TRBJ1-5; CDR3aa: CASSISHNRVQHF; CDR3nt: TGTGCCAGTAGTATCTCACACAACAGGGTCCAGCATTTT
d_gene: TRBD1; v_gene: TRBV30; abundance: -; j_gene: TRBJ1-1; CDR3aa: CAWNRGMGTEAFF; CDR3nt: TGTGCCTGGAACAGGGGCATGGGCACTGAAGCTTTCTTT
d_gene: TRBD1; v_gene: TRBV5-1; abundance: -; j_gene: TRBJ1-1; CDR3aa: CASSPEPGQLEAFF; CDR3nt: TGCGCCAGCAGCCCCGAACCGGGACAGCTAGAAGCTTTCTTT
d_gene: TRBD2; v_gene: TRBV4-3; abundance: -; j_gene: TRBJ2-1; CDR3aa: CASSQVELAGVGEQFF; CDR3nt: TGCGCCAGCAGCCAAGTCGAACTAGCGGGAGTTGGTGAGCAGTTCTTC
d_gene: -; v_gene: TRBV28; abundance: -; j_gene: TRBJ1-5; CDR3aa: CASSTPTGSEPQHF; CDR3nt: TGTGCCAGCAGCACTCCCACAGGTTCGGAGCCCCAGCATTTT
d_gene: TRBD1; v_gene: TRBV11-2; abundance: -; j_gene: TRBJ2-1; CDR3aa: CASSPRDSLSSYNEQFF; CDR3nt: TGTGCCAGCAGCCCCAGGGACAGTCTGAGCTCCTACAATGAGCAGTTCTTC
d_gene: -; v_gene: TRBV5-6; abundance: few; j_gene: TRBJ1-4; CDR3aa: CASSLGHPNEKLFF; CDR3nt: TGTGCCAGCAGCCTCGGACACCCTAATGAAAAACTGTTTTTT
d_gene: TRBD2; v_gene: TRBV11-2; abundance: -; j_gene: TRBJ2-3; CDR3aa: CASRRTMGLAADVDTQYF; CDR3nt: TGTGCCAGCAGAAGAACCATGGGACTAGCGGCCGACGTAGATACGCAGTATTTT
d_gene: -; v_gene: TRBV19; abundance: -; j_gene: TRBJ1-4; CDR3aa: CASTTGRSNEKLFF; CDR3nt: TGTGCCAGTACCACAGGCCGGTCTAATGAAAAACTGTTTTTT
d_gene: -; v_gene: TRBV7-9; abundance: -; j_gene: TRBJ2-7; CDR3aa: CASSLAPSSYEQYF; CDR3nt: TGTGCCAGCAGCTTAGCCCCGAGCTCCTACGAGCAGTACTTC
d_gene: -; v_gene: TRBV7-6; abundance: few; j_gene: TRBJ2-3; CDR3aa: CASSLMAGYTDTQYF; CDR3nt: TGTGCCAGCAGCTTAATGGCAGGTTACACAGATACGCAGTATTTT
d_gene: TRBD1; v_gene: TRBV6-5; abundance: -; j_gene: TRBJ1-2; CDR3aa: CASSDPGTVYGYTF; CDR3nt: TGTGCCAGCAGTGACCCCGGGACAGTTTATGGCTACACCTTC
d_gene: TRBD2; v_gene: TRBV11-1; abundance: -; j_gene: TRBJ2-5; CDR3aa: CASSLAGAGGETQYF; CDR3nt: TGTGCCAGCAGCTTAGCAGGGGCCGGGGGGGAGACCCAGTACTTC
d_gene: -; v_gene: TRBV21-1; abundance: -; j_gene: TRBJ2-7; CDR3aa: CASSRRWVLLNSYEQYF; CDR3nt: TGTGCCAGCAGCAGGCGGTGGGTTCTACTTAACTCCTACGAGCAGTACTTC
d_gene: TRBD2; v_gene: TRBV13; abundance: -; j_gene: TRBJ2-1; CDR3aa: CASSPRLAGTYNEQFF; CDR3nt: TGTGCCAGCAGTCCCAGACTAGCGGGTACGTACAATGAGCAGTTCTTC
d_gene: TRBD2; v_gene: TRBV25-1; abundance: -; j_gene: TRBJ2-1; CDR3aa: CASSEYGGAYNEQFF; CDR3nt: TGTGCCAGCAGTGAATACGGGGGGGCCTACAATGAGCAGTTCTTC
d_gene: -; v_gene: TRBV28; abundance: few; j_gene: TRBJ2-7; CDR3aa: CASSLAGTLSYEQYF; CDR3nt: TGTGCCAGCAGTTTAGCGGGGACCCTCTCCTACGAGCAGTACTTC
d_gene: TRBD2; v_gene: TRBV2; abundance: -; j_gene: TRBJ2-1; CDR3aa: CASSGTSGGGNEQFF; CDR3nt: TGTGCCAGCAGTGGGACTAGCGGGGGGGGTAATGAGCAGTTCTTC
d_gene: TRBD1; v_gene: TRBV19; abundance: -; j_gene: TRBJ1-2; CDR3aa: CASSPRDRGGYTF; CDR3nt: TGTGCCAGTAGCCCACGAGACAGGGGCGGCTACACCTTC
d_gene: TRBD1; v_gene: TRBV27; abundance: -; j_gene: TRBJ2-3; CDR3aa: CASSYRDRDSDTQYF; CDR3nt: TGTGCCAGCAGTTACCGGGACAGGGATTCAGATACGCAGTATTTT
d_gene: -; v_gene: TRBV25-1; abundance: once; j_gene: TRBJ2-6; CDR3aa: CASSESSAKPTGANGLTF; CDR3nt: TGTGCCAGCAGTGAATCATCCGCCAAGCCTACTGGGGCCAACGGCCTGACTTTC
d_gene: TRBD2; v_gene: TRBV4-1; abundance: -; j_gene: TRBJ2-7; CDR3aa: CASPGREKFYEQYF; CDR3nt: TGCGCCAGCCCAGGGCGGGAGAAATTTTACGAGCAGTACTTC
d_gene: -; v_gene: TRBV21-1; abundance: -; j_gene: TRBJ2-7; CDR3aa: CASSKVVSGGPHDYEQYF; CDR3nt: TGTGCCAGCAGCAAAGTGGTTAGCGGGGGCCCGCACGACTACGAGCAGTACTTC
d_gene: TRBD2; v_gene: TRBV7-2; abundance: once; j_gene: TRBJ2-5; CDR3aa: CASSWRGGEETQYF; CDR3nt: TGTGCCAGCAGCTGGCGGGGGGGGGAAGAGACCCAGTACTTC
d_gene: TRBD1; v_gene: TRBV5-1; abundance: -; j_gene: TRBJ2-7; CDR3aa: CASSLGGTTGYEQYF; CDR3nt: TGCGCCAGCAGCTTGGGGGGAACGACAGGGTACGAGCAGTACTTC
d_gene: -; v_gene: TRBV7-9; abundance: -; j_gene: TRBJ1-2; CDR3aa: CASSLAIPGGGPLSGYTF; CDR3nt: TGTGCCAGCAGCTTAGCGATCCCCGGGGGGGGACCTCTATCAGGCTACACCTTC
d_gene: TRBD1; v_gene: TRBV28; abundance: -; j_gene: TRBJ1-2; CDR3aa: CASSAQGAGGYTF; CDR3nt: TGTGCCAGCAGTGCCCAGGGGGCAGGGGGCTACACCTTC
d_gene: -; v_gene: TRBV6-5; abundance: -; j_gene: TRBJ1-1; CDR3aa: CASRAGGRLVTEAFF; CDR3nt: TGTGCCAGCAGGGCGGGTGGGCGGTTAGTCACTGAAGCTTTCTTT